This T cell receptor beta chain was profiled in a study of human T cells and chemical hapten exposure. Stated time point: patch test 3, about 24 weeks after DPC sensitization. Treatment: therapeutic diphenylcyclopropenone sensitization with weekly scalp DPC. CDR3 size: 15 residues. With 7 bases removed from V and 8 bases from J, the gap between germline ends came to 22 bases. The germline V gene encodes CDR1 SGHRS and CDR2 YFSETQ. TCRdb passed the RACE reads through MiXCR, listing each CDR3 protein once. The sample consists of tens of thousands of distinct CDR3 sequences, about a tenth of them appearing once.

The sample was whole blood, taken in connection with sensitization to the hapten diphenylcyclopropenone (DPC). The chain has TRBV5-1 and TRBJ2-1, with unresolved D. The TCR comes from a woman in her twenties or thirties with alopecia areata. Some clones in this sample may be carry-over from other donors' samples. CDR3: CASGFLPNFLDEQFF. CDR3 sequence (DNA): TGCGCCAGCGGTTTTCTCCCTAATTTTTTGGATGAGCAGTTCTTC.